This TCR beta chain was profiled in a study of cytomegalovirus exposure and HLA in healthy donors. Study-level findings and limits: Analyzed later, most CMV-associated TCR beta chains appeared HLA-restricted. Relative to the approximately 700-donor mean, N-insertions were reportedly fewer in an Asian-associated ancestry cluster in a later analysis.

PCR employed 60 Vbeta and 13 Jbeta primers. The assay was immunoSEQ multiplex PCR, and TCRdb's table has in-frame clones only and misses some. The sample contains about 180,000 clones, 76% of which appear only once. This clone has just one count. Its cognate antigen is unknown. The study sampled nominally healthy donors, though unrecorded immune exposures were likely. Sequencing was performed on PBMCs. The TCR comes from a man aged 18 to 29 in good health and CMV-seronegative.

In nucleotides, the CDR3 is TGCAGCGTTGTGGGCCAGCCCCCCAACTATGGCTACACCTTC. Its protein is CSVVGQPPNYGYTF. The chain carries TRBV29-1 and TRBJ1-2; no definite D call. Germline CDR1 is SQVTM and CDR2 is ANQGSEA. The V end was cut by 4 bases, the J end by 2 bases, with 14 bases between. CDR3 length: 14 amino acids.